The clone carrying this TCR beta chain was counted a single time. The antigen is undetermined. The junction differs from germline at one of its ends, possibly a read error. Exclusions: uncontrolled infection, other autoimmune disease, pregnancy, lactation. First hyperthyroidism diagnosis is when the blood sample was obtained, before any ophthalmopathy symptoms. CDR3 length: 14 residues. CDR1 is MRHNA and CDR2 is SNTAGT in the germline V gene. The sample belongs to a study of T cells in Graves' hyperthyroidism and ophthalmopathy. Points from the study as a whole: Ophthalmopathy could be told apart from stable hyperthyroidism with a 13 V-J model. The model anticipated ophthalmopathy a median about 7 months pre-onset.

Amplification targeted TCR beta CDR3 regions from RNA transcripts. Using the HTBI primer set, a first-round RT-PCR was run on the TCR CDR3. A single record per CDR3 protein comes from TCRdb applying MiXCR to the multiplex PCR reads. The table has some 400,000 distinct CDR3 sequences, less than 15% seen once; the top ten hold about a fifth. The clonotype originates from a man aged 30 to 45 with Graves' hyperthyroidism that later progressed to Graves' ophthalmopathy. The chain carries TRBV6-4 and TRBJ1-2, with D unclear. Specimen: blood. The CDR3 reads CPSSGRETNYGYTF. In nucleotides, the CDR3 is TGTCCCAGCAGTGGACGGGAAACTAACTATGGCTACACCTTC.